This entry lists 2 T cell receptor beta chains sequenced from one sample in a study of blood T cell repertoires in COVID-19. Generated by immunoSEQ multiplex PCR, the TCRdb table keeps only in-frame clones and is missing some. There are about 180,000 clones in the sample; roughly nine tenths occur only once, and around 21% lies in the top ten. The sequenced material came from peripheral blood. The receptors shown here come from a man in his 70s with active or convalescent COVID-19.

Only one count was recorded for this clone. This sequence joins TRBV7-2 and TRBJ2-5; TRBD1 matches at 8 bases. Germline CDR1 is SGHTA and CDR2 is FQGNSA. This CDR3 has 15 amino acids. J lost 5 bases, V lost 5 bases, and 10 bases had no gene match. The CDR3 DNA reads TGTGCCAGCAGCATAGGGGGACAGGCCTTCGAGACCCAGTACTTC. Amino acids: CASSIGGQAFETQYF.

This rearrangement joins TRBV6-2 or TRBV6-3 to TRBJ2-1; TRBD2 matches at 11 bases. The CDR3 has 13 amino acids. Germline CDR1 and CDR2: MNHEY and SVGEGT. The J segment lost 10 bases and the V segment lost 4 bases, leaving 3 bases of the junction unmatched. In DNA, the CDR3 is TGTGCCAGCAGTTGGGGGACTAGCGGCGAGCAGTTCTTC. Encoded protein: CASSWGTSGEQFF.